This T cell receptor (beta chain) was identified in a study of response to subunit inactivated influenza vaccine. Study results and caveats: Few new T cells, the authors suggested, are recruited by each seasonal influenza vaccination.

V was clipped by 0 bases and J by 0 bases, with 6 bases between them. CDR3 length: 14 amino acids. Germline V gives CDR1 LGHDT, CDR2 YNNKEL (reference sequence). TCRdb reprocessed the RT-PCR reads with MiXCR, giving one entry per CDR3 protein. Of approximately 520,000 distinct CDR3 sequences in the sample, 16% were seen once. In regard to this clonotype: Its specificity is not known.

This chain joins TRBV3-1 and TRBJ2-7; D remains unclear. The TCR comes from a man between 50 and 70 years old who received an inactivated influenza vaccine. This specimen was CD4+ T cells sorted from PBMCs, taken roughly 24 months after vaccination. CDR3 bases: TGTGCCAGCAGCCAAGACGTCTCCTCCTACGAGCAGTACTTC. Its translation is CASSQDVSSYEQYF.